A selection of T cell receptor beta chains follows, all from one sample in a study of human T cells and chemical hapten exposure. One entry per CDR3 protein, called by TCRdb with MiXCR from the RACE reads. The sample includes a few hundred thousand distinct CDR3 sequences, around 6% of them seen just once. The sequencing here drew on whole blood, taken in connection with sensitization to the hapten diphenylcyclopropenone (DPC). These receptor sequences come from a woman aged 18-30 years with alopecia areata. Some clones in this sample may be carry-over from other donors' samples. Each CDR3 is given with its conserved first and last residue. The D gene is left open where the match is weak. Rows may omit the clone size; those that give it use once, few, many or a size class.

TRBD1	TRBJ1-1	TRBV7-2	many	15	CASSREGQGYTEAFF	TGTGCCAGCAGCCGAGAAGGACAGGGGTACACTGAAGCTTTCTTT
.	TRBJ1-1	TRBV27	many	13	CASSLGQLTEAFF	TGTGCCAGCAGCTTAGGGCAGCTCACTGAAGCTTTCTTT
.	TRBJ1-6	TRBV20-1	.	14	CSARATGINSPLHF	TGCAGTGCTAGAGCCACAGGGATCAATTCACCCCTCCACTTT
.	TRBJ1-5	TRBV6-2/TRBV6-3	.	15	CASSWPTQKEQPQHF	TGTGCCAGCAGTTGGCCGACGCAAAAGGAACAGCCCCAGCATTTT
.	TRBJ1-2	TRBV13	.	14	CASSLSLEGYGYTF	TGTGCCAGCAGCCTCTCCCTCGAAGGCTATGGCTACACCTTC
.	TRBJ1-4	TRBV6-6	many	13	CASSRGLNEKLFF	TGTGCCAGCAGCCGGGGCCTTAATGAAAAACTGTTTTTT
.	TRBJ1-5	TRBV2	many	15	CASSERFYSNQPQHF	TGTGCCAGCAGTGAAAGGTTTTATAGCAATCAGCCCCAGCATTTT
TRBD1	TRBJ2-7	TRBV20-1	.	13	CRALGTGSYEQYF	TGCAGAGCCCTCGGGACAGGCTCCTACGAGCAGTACTTC
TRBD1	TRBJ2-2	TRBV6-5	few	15	CASSRQGDHTGELFF	TGTGCCAGCAGTCGACAGGGTGACCACACCGGGGAGCTGTTTTTT
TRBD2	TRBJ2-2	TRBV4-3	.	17	CASSQATSGGGTGELFF	TGCGCCAGCAGCCAGGCCACTAGCGGGGGCGGAACCGGGGAGCTGTTTTTT
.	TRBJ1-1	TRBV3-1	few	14	CASSLAGRTSEAFF	TGTGCCAGCAGCCTAGCAGGGCGGACGTCTGAAGCTTTCTTT
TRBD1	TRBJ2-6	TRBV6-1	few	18	CASSKDRPNSSGANVLTF	TGTGCCAGCAGTAAGGACAGGCCTAACTCCTCTGGGGCCAACGTCCTGACTTTC
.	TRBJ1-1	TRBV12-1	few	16	CASSFAAGQGMTEAFF	TGTGCCAGCAGCTTTGCAGCGGGACAGGGAATGACTGAAGCTTTCTTT
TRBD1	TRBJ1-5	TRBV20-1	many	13	CSGTTGINQPQHF	TGCAGCGGAACGACAGGGATCAATCAGCCCCAGCATTTT
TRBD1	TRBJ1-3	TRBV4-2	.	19	CASSRRRTGGLSSGNTIYF	TGTGCCAGCAGCAGGAGGAGGACAGGGGGCCTTAGCTCTGGAAACACCATATATTTT
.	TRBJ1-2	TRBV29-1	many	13	CSVVTGTVYGYTF	TGCAGCGTTGTAACTGGTACAGTCTATGGCTACACCTTC
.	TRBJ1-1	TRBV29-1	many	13	CSVKGAENTEAFF	TGCAGCGTAAAAGGGGCGGAGAACACTGAAGCTTTCTTT
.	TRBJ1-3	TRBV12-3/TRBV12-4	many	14	CASSSGASGNTIYF	TGTGCCAGCAGTTCTGGGGCTTCTGGAAACACCATATATTTT
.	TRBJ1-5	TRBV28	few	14	CASSAGYHNQPQHF	TGTGCCAGCAGTGCAGGGTACCACAATCAGCCCCAGCATTTT
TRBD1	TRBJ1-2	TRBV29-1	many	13	CSVEGTGGYGYTF	TGCAGCGTTGAAGGGACAGGGGGATATGGCTACACCTTC
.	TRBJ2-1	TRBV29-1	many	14	CSVCCLADYNEQFF	TGCAGCGTTTGTTGCTTGGCTGACTACAATGAGCAGTTCTTC
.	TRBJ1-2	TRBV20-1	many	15	CSARGGEGTNYGYTF	TGCAGTGCTAGAGGGGGGGAGGGAACGAACTATGGCTACACCTTC
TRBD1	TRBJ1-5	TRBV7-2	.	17	CASSFSPTGVSNQPQHF	TGTGCCAGCAGCTTTTCACCAACAGGGGTGAGCAATCAGCCCCAGCATTTT
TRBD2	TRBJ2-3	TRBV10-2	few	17	CASGLAGPTTSTDTQYF	TGCGCCAGCGGACTAGCGGGGCCTACCACTAGCACAGATACGCAGTATTTT
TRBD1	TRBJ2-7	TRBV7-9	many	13	CASSSGQGDEQYF	TGTGCCAGCAGCTCGGGACAGGGCGACGAGCAGTACTTC
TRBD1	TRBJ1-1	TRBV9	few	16	CASSLTTGTGDTEAFF	TGTGCCAGCAGCTTGACGACCGGGACAGGGGATACTGAAGCTTTCTTT
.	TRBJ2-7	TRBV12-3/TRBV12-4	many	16	CASSFRGGTGPYEQYF	TGTGCCAGCAGTTTTCGGGGGGGGACAGGGCCCTACGAGCAGTACTTC
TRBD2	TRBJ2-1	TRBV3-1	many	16	CASSPGGLAGDNEQFF	TGTGCCAGCAGCCCTGGCGGCCTAGCGGGCGACAATGAGCAGTTCTTC
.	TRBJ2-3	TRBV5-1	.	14	CASSLDSFRDTQYF	TGCGCCAGCAGCTTGGATTCATTTCGAGATACGCAGTATTTT
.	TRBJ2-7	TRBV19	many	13	CASSKGSPYEQYF	TGTGCCAGTAGTAAAGGGTCCCCCTACGAGCAGTACTTC
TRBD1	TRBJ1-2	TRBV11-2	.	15	CASSFPGQGTMGYTF	TGTGCCAGCAGCTTCCCCGGACAGGGGACTATGGGCTACACCTTC
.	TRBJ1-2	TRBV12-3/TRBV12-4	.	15	CASSPPGRGDVGYTF	TGTGCCAGCAGTCCTCCGGGACGGGGAGACGTTGGCTACACCTTC
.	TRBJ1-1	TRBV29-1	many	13	CSVDEVLNTEAFF	TGCAGCGTTGACGAGGTACTGAACACTGAAGCTTTCTTT
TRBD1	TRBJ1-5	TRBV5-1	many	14	CASSLSAGGQPQHF	TGCGCCAGCAGCTTATCGGCAGGGGGCCAGCCCCAGCATTTT
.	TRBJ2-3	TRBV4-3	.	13	CASSPDFTDTQYF	TGCGCCAGCAGCCCAGACTTCACAGATACGCAGTATTTT
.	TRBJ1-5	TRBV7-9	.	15	CASSSHLGGNQPQHF	TGTGCCAGCAGCTCCCACCTAGGGGGGAATCAGCCCCAGCATTTT
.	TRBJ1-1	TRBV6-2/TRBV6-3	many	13	CASSLEPHAEAFF	TGTGCCAGCAGTTTGGAGCCTCACGCTGAAGCTTTCTTT
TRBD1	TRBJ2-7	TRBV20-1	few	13	CSASGQGYHEQYF	TGCAGTGCGTCGGGACAGGGGTACCACGAGCAGTACTTC
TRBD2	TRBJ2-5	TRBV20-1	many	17	CSARTPMGRGNKETQYF	TGCAGTGCTAGAACCCCAATGGGGAGGGGAAACAAAGAGACCCAGTACTTC
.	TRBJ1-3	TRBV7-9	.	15	CASSPQGTSGNTIYF	TGTGCCAGCAGCCCACAGGGAACCTCTGGAAACACCATATATTTT
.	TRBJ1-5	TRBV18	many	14	CASSPPSGNQPQHF	TGTGCCAGCTCACCACCGTCGGGCAATCAGCCCCAGCATTTT
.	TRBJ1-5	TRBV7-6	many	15	CASSLGAGDKQPQHF	TGTGCCAGCAGCTTAGGGGCAGGGGACAAGCAGCCCCAGCATTTT
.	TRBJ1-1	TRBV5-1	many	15	CASSFIDSANTEAFF	TGCGCCAGCAGCTTTATCGACAGCGCGAACACTGAAGCTTTCTTT
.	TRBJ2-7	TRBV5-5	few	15	CASSLSQGKVYEQYF	TGTGCCAGCAGCTTGAGTCAGGGGAAGGTCTACGAGCAGTACTTC